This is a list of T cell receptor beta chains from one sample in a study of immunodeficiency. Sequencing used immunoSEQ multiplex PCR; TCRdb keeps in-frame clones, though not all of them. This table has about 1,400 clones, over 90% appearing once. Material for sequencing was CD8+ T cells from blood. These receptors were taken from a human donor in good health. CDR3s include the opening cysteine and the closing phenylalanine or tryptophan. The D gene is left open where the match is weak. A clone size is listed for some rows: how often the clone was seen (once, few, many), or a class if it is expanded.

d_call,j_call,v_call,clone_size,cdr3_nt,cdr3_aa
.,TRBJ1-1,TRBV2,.,TGTGCCAGCAGTCGGACACAGGAAGCTTTCTTT,CASSRTQEAFF
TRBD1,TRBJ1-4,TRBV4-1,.,TGCGCCAGCAGCCAAGCCCGGACAGGGGTCGAAAAACTGTTTTTT,CASSQARTGVEKLFF
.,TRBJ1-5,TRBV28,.,TGTGCCAGCAGTCCCCCGGACCCACTCTCTAGCAATCAGCCCCAGCATTTT,CASSPPDPLSSNQPQHF
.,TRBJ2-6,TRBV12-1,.,TGTGCCAGCAGCCCAGGTATGTATAGGACAAGTCGGGCCAACGTCCTGACTTTC,CASSPGMYRTSRANVLTF
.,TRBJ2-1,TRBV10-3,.,TGTGCCATCAGGGGTGGTGATGAGCAGTTCTTC,CAIRGGDEQFF
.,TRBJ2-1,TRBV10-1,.,TGCGCCAGCAGTCCCCCGGGGTACAATGAGCAGTTCTTC,CASSPPGYNEQFF
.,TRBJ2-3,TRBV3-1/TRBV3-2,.,TGTGCCAGCAGCCAAGATCGGGGGAGGAAGGACATGTTCACAGATACGCAGTATTTT,CASSQDRGRKDMFTDTQYF
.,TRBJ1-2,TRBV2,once,TGTGCCAGCATAGGTTTTTCTGCGCGAACAGGGCTTGTGGACTATGGCTACACCTTC,CASIGFSARTGLVDYGYTF
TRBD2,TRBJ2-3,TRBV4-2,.,TGTGCCAGCAGCGCGGGACTAGCGTCGGGCACAGATACGCAGTATTTT,CASSAGLASGTDTQYF
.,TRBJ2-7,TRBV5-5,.,TGTGCCAGCAGCTTGGACAACTCCTACGAGCAGTACTTC,CASSLDNSYEQYF
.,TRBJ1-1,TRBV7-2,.,TGTGCCAGCAGCTTAGTGTTGACAGGACTCACTAACACTGAAGCTTTCTTT,CASSLVLTGLTNTEAFF
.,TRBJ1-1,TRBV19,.,TGTGCCAGTACTACGCCGGGGCACGGGCAGAACACTGAAGCTTTCTTT,CASTTPGHGQNTEAFF
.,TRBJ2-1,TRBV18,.,TGTGCCAGCTCACCACGAGTCGGGGGATACAATGAGCAGTTCTTC,CASSPRVGGYNEQFF
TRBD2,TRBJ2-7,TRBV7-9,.,TGTGCCAGCAGCCCCGGGGGGGTGTCCTACGAGCAGTACTTC,CASSPGGVSYEQYF
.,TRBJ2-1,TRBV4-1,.,TGCGCCAGCAGCCAAGCGGGGGTGGTCGAGCAGTTCTTC,CASSQAGVVEQFF
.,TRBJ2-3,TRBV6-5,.,TGTGCCAGCAGTTACAGGGGCACAGATACGCAGTATTTT,CASSYRGTDTQYF
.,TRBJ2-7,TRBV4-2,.,TGTGCCAGCAGCCGAAACCGGGGGACCTCCTACGAGCAGTACTTC,CASSRNRGTSYEQYF
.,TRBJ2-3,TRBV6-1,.,TGTGCCAGCAGTGAAGATACCACAGATACGCAGTATTTT,CASSEDTTDTQYF
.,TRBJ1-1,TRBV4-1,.,TGCGCCAGCAGCCAAAGTAACAGGGACGGCTCGGTAGGTTTCTTT,CASSQSNRDGSVGFF
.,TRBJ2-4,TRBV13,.,TGTGCCACCTCTGGGGGTAGCTCCAAAAACATTCAGTACTTC,CATSGGSSKNIQYF
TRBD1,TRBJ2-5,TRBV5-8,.,TGTGCCAGCAGCTTGGCGGACAGGGAGGAGACCCAGTACTTC,CASSLADREETQYF
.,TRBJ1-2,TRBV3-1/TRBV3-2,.,TGTGCCAGCAGCCCACGTAGCCAGGGTTCGTCGTACACCTTC,CASSPRSQGSSYTF
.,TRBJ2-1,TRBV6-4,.,TGTGCCAGCAGTAACCGGGCGGGCTTGAACAATGAGCAGTTCTTC,CASSNRAGLNNEQFF
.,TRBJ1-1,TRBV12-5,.,TGTGCTAGTGGACGGACAGACACAAAGAACACTGAAGCTTTCTTT,CASGRTDTKNTEAFF
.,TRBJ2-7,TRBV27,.,TGTGCCAGCAGTTCGAAAGCGGAATCCTACGAGCAGTACTTC,CASSSKAESYEQYF